The 18 T cell receptor beta chains below all came from one sample that was sequenced in a study of cytomegalovirus exposure and HLA in healthy donors. The method was immunoSEQ multiplex PCR; TCRdb's version includes in-frame clones alone and lacks a portion of them. The sample consists of approximately 120,000 clones, 90% to 95% of them appearing once. Specimen: PBMCs. The receptors were sampled from a woman aged 18-30 years in good health and CMV-seronegative.

The chain is built from TRBV18 and TRBJ2-3; 9 bases match TRBD2. The CDR3 length is 18 residues. CDR1 is KGHSH and CDR2 is LQKENI in the germline V gene. V shed 4 bases and J 4 bases; nucleotides not matched to a gene: 15. CDR3 loop: CASSLTGTSSRGADTQYF. CDR3 in DNA: TGTGCCAGCTCACTAACCGGGACTAGCTCCAGAGGCGCAGATACGCAGTATTTT.

This chain connects TRBV27 to TRBJ1-1; no firm D call. The V end was cut by 2 bases, the J end by 1 base, with 11 bases between. The CDR3 sequence is 15 residues long. CDR1 and CDR2 (germline): MNHEY, SMNVEV (reference sequence). The CDR3 nucleotides read TGTGCCAGCAGTTTAAGACACCCCTCGAACACTGAAGCTTTCTTT. Protein: CASSLRHPSNTEAFF.

The chain is built from TRBV11-2 and TRBJ2-3; perhaps TRBD2 as D (5 bases). The CDR3 runs 16 residues. The germline CDR1 and CDR2 sequences are SGHAT and FQNNGV. The V gene lost 5 bases and the J gene lost 0 bases, with 15 bases spanning the gap. DNA for the CDR3: TGTGCCAGCAGCCCAACTAGTACTAGTAGCACAGATACGCAGTATTTT. Residues: CASSPTSTSSTDTQYF.

The chain links TRBV7-3 to TRBJ2-1; 12 bases map to TRBD2. The CDR3 covers 16 residues. The germline V gene encodes CDR1 SGHTA and CDR2 FQGTGA. With V trimmed by 1 base and J by 8 bases, 6 bases remained unmatched. The CDR3 bases are TGTGCCAGCAGCTTAAGTAGACTAGCGGGAGTGGATGAGCAGTTCTTC. This gives the protein CASSLSRLAGVDEQFF.

The chain carries TRBV30 and TRBJ1-4; 12 positions agree with TRBD1. The germline CDR1 and CDR2 sequences are GTSNPN and SVGIG (reference sequence). The CDR3 is 15 residues long. J lost 10 bases, V lost 1 base, and 7 bases had no gene match. The CDR3 bases are TGTGCCTGGAGTGCCGGGACAGGGGGCTTCGGAAAACTGTTTTTT. Translated, it gives CAWSAGTGGFGKLFF. The full variable domain, with the rest looked up from reference TRBV30 and TRBJ1-4, is SQTIHQWPATLVQPVGSPLSLECTVEGTSNPNLYWYRQAAGRGLQLLFYSVGIGQISSEVPQNLSASRPQDRQFILSSKKLLLSDSGFYLCAWSAGTGGFGKLFFGSGTQLSVL.

The V call is TRBV28, the J call TRBJ1-2; 8 bases are shared with TRBD1. The CDR3 is 13 residues long. The V and J ends lost 7 bases and 3 bases, in that order; junction bases with no gene match: 4. Germline loops: CDR1 MDHEN, CDR2 SYDVKM. The CDR3 protein is CASKTGGYYGYTF. The CDR3 DNA sequence: TGTGCCAGCAAAACAGGGGGTTACTATGGCTACACCTTC.

This clone was counted a single time. This chain uses TRBV12-5 with TRBJ2-1; TRBD2 aligns across 11 bases. Trimming removed 7 bases from V and 8 bases from J; junction bases left unmatched: 7. CDR3 size: 14 residues. In germline, CDR1 is LGHNT, CDR2 FRNRAP. CDR3 sequence: CASALAGGGDEQFF. The DNA for the CDR3 is TGTGCTAGTGCCCTAGCGGGAGGAGGAGATGAGCAGTTCTTC.

The chain carries TRBV28 and TRBJ2-1; 7 bases map to TRBD1. CDR3 length equals 13 residues. Germline V CDR1 and CDR2: MDHEN, SYDVKM. Unmatched junction bases numbered 4, after V lost 6 bases and J lost 5 bases. In DNA, the CDR3 is TGTGCCAGCAGGTGGGGACAGAACAATGAGCAGTTCTTC. Translated, it gives CASRWGQNNEQFF.

V is TRBV6-5 and J is TRBJ1-1; possible D gene TRBD1, 5 bases. The CDR3 covers 16 residues. V was pared by 3 bases and J by 3 bases, with 17 bases between. Germline CDR1 reads MNHEY; CDR2 reads SVGAGI. This CDR3 is CASSYSPPGGDTEAFF. CDR3 sequence (DNA): TGTGCCAGCAGTTATTCCCCACCGGGAGGGGACACTGAAGCTTTCTTT.

The CDR3 reads CASSLGGGREETQYF. CDR3 nucleotides: TGTGCCAGCAGCTTAGGGGGTGGAAGGGAAGAGACCCAGTACTTC. The chain recombines TRBV5-4 with TRBJ2-5, with D possibly being TRBD1 (6 bases). Germline CDR1 is SGHNT and CDR2 is YYREEE (reference sequence). Trimming took 2 bases from V and 3 from J, leaving 14 bases between them. This CDR3 has 15 residues.

The count of this clone is one. The chain combines TRBV19 with TRBJ2-1; TRBD2 agrees at 7 bases. In germline, CDR1 is LNHDA, CDR2 SQIVND (reference sequence). This CDR3 is 15 amino acids long. Trimming removed 6 bases from V and 0 bases from J; junction bases left unmatched: 5. This CDR3 reads CASSLAANSYNEQFF. The CDR3 nucleotides read TGTGCCAGTAGCCTAGCGGCGAACTCCTACAATGAGCAGTTCTTC. Full variable domain (outside the CDR3, taken from reference TRBV19 and TRBJ2-1): DGGITQSPKYLFRKEGQNVTLSCEQNLNHDAMYWYRQDPGQGLRLIYYSQIVNDFQKGDIAEGYSVSREKKESFPLTVTSAQKNPTAFYLCASSLAANSYNEQFFGPGTRLTVL.

V and J are TRBV28 and TRBJ2-7; D gene uncertain. CDR3 size: 14 residues. With 3 bases removed from V and 3 bases from J, the gap between germline ends came to 12 bases. Germline CDR1 is MDHEN and CDR2 is SYDVKM. CDR3 residues: CASSLFAGYYEQYF. The CDR3 DNA is TGTGCCAGCAGTTTGTTTGCAGGCTACTACGAGCAGTACTTC.

The V and J genes are TRBV30 and TRBJ1-2; D is ambiguous. The CDR3 contains 12 residues. Germline V lookup: CDR1 GTSNPN, CDR2 SVGIG (reference sequence). The V end was cut by 1 base, the J end by 8 bases, with 11 bases between. The CDR3 DNA follows: TGTGCCTGGAGTGCCGTCGGGGTCGGCTACACCTTC. Amino acids: CAWSAVGVGYTF.

This chain uses TRBV4-1 with TRBJ1-2, with 8 bases aligning to TRBD1. This CDR3 has 15 amino acids. With V trimmed by 4 bases and J by 5 bases, 9 bases remained unmatched. The germline gives CDR1 MGHRA, CDR2 YSYEKL. CDR3 DNA sequence: TGCGCCAGCAGCCGAGGACAGGGCGGCATATATGGCTACACCTTC. Its translation is CASSRGQGGIYGYTF.

The chain combines TRBV10-1 with TRBJ2-3; D is possibly TRBD2 (7 bases). V was clipped by 4 bases and J by 5 bases, with 16 bases between them. The CDR3 sequence is 15 residues long. Germline CDR1 and CDR2: WNHNN and SYGVQD (reference sequence). The CDR3 loop reads CASSGPGGTQDTQYF. The CDR3 DNA reads as TGCGCCAGCAGTGGGCCGGGGGGCACGCAAGATACGCAGTATTTT.

This chain uses TRBV5-6 with TRBJ1-2, with D unclear. The length of the CDR3 is 13 residues. V was shortened by 5 bases and J by 7 bases, with 15 bases between the two germline ends. The germline gives CDR1 SGHDT, CDR2 YYEEEE. The CDR3, as DNA: TGTGCCAGCAGGTCCGACAAGTTGGGTGGCTACACCTTC. It is translated as CASRSDKLGGYTF.

This chain connects TRBV4-1 to TRBJ2-3; D possibly corresponds to TRBD2 (6 bases). The germline gives CDR1 MGHRA, CDR2 YSYEKL. Trimming removed 4 bases from V and 5 bases from J, with 13 bases in between. This CDR3 is built from 14 residues. As DNA, the CDR3 is TGCGCCAGCAGCCCGGGGGTAGCTGAAGATACGCAGTATTTT. Translating it yields CASSPGVAEDTQYF.

V and J are TRBV5-1 and TRBJ1-6; TRBD1 matches at 12 bases. Germline V gene lookup returns CDR1 SGHRS and CDR2 YFSETQ. CDR3 size: 19 residues. Trimming at V came to 4 bases and at J to 9 bases, leaving 17 bases not matched to a gene. The CDR3 spells CASSPGQGANPIGISPLHF. The CDR3 bases are TGCGCCAGCAGCCCGGGACAGGGGGCCAATCCTATTGGAATTTCACCCCTCCACTTT.